The T cell receptor beta chain under discussion was sequenced for a study of shared clonotypes between healthy human individuals. The data were produced by immunoSEQ multiplex PCR, yet TCRdb's version contains in-frame clones alone and is incomplete. The sample shows 2 million to 3 million clones, 80% to 95% of them seen only once. V lost 4 bases to trimming and J lost 5 bases, with 18 bases between them. Germline V gene sequence: CDR1 MNHNY, CDR2 SVGAGI (reference sequence). The CDR3 has 15 residues. Source material: naive CD4+ T cells from PBMCs. Subset defined: CD45RA+ positively selected. The chain has TRBV6-6 and TRBJ2-7, with D maybe TRBD2 (7 bases). The clonotype comes from a man aged 18 to 30 in good health. Some clones in this sample may be carry-over from other donors' samples. The CDR3 DNA reads TGTGCCAGCAGTTCTGGGGGGGCGCGTTTGGACGAGCAGTACTTC. The encoded protein is CASSSGGARLDEQYF.